These 10 T cell receptor beta chains share one sample of origin, sequenced in a study of blood T cell repertoires in COVID-19. Libraries were prepared by immunoSEQ multiplex PCR; TCRdb keeps only in-frame clonotypes and omits some of them. The repertoire consists of over 120,000 clones, with about 90% occurring once and the leading ten covering approximately 35%. The sample consisted of peripheral blood. Source of these receptors: a man aged 45-65 years who had recovered from COVID-19.

This clone was found once. The rearrangement uses TRBV4-3 and TRBJ2-3; 15 bases map to TRBD2. V lost 4 bases, J lost 0 bases, and 8 bases stayed unmatched. The CDR3 covers 19 residues. Germline V lookup: CDR1 LGHNA, CDR2 YSLEER. CDR3 residues: CASSPGGTSGGLSTDTQYF. CDR3 coding DNA: TGCGCCAGCAGCCCAGGCGGGACTAGCGGGGGGCTGAGCACAGATACGCAGTATTTT.

There are a few counts of this clone. V is TRBV4-3 and J is TRBJ2-3, with D unresolved. V dropped 0 bases and J dropped 0 bases, with 10 bases sitting between them. The CDR3 contains 16 residues. Germline values: CDR1 LGHNA, CDR2 YSLEER. This CDR3 reads CASSQDVSISTDTQYF. Written as DNA, the CDR3 is TGCGCCAGCAGCCAAGATGTGAGCATCAGCACAGATACGCAGTATTTT.

This chain joins TRBV6-6 and TRBJ1-3; no firm D call. V was pared by 4 bases and J by 0 bases, with 10 bases between. CDR3 length: 15 residues. The germline CDR1 and CDR2 sequences are MNHNY and SVGAGI (reference sequence). The CDR3, as DNA: TGTGCCAGCAGTTTCGACCGGAGCTCTGGAAACACCATATATTTT. It codes for CASSFDRSSGNTIYF.

This clone was counted between two and nine times. V gene TRBV6-5 combines with J gene TRBJ1-6; D is perhaps TRBD1 (5 bases). Looked up from germline, CDR1 is MNHEY and CDR2 is SVGAGI. V lost 6 bases to trimming and J lost 9 bases, with 18 bases between them. This CDR3 contains 15 residues. CDR3: CASRPTQGLSSPLHF. Written as DNA, the CDR3 is TGTGCCAGCAGACCTACCCAGGGTCTAAGTTCACCCCTCCACTTT.

The V and J genes are TRBV9 and TRBJ2-1; 7 nucleotides agree with TRBD1. The germline V gene encodes CDR1 SGDLS and CDR2 YYNGEE. V shed 0 bases and J 4 bases; nucleotides not matched to a gene: 4. This CDR3 has 15 amino acids. The CDR3 region is CASSVGGTEYNEQFF. In DNA, the CDR3 is TGTGCCAGCAGCGTAGGTGGGACAGAATACAATGAGCAGTTCTTC.

V is TRBV5-4 and J is TRBJ2-1; no definite D call. Germline V gene lookup returns CDR1 SGHNT and CDR2 YYREEE (reference sequence). V gave up 4 bases and J gave up 7 bases, with 9 bases separating them. This CDR3 is built from 12 residues. CDR3 sequence (DNA): TGTGCCAGCAGCAATCAGTGGAATGAGCAGTTCTTC. It is translated as CASSNQWNEQFF.

J is TRBJ1-3 and V is TRBV11-2; no reliable D call. This CDR3 has 16 residues. Germline V gene sequence: CDR1 SGHAT, CDR2 FQNNGV. Trimming shortened V by 1 base and J by 3 bases, and 13 bases separated the two germline ends. CDR3 sequence reads: CASSLASLSGGNTIYF. The CDR3 DNA sequence: TGTGCCAGCAGCTTAGCGTCTTTGTCGGGTGGAAACACCATATATTTT.

The rearrangement joins TRBV7-9 to TRBJ1-1; D is unclear. The V and J ends lost 1 base and 6 bases respectively, with 6 bases between them. Germline lookup yields CDR1 SEHNR and CDR2 FQNEAQ (reference sequence). CDR3 length: 12 residues. In DNA form, the CDR3 reads TGTGCCAGCAGCTTAGGTCCCGCTGAAGCTTTCTTT. Translating it yields CASSLGPAEAFF.

This clone was counted a single time. This chain joins TRBV11-2 and TRBJ1-1; 9 bases are shared with TRBD1. With V trimmed by 5 bases and J by 8 bases, 9 bases remained unmatched. Looked up from germline, CDR1 is SGHAT and CDR2 is FQNNGV. This CDR3 spans 14 amino acids. Here the CDR3 DNA reads TGTGCCAGCAGCACCGGGACAGGGTATGGGGAAGCTTTCTTT. This gives the protein CASSTGTGYGEAFF. Looking up the rest from reference TRBV11-2 and TRBJ1-1 gives the full variable domain: EAGVAQSPRYKIIEKRQSVAFWCNPISGHATLYWYQQILGQGPKLLIQFQNNGVVDDSQLPKDRFSAERLKGVDSTLKIQPAKLEDSAVYLCASSTGTGYGEAFFGQGTRLTVV.

The V and J genes are TRBV5-5 and TRBJ2-5; D ambiguous. The CDR3 contains 13 residues. Germline CDR1 reads SGHKS; CDR2 reads YYEKEE (reference sequence). V shed 2 bases and J shed 5 bases, with 10 bases lying between them. CDR3 bases: TGTGCCAGCAGCTTTCTTTCCGTCGAGACCCAGTACTTC. Residues: CASSFLSVETQYF.